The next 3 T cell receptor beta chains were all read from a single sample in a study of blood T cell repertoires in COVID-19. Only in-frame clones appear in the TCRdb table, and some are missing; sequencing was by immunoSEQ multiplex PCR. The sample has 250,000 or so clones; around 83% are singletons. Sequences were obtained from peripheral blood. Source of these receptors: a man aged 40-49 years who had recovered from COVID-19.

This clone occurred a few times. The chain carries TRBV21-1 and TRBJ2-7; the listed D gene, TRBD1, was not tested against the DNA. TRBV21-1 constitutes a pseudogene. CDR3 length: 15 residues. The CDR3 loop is CASSRRTGLSYEQYF. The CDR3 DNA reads TGTGCCAGCAGCAGGAGGACAGGGCTTTCCTACGAGCAGTACTTC.

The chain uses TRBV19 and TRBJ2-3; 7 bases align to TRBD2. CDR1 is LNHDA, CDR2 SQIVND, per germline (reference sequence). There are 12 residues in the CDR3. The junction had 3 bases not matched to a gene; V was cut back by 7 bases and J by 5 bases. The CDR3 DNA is TGTGCCAGTAACGGCGGGAGAGATACGCAGTATTTT. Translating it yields CASNGGRDTQYF.

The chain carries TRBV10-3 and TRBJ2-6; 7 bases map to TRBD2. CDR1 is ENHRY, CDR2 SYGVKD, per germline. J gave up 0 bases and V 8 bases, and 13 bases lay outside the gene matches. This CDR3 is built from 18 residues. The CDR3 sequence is CAIGGGTLPVSGANVLTF. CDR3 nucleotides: TGTGCCATCGGGGGAGGGACCCTGCCGGTCTCTGGGGCCAACGTCCTGACTTTC.